These 11 T cell receptor beta chains were all obtained from the same sample, sequenced in a study of blood T cell repertoires in COVID-19. Using immunoSEQ multiplex PCR, the repertoire was profiled, and TCRdb retains in-frame clones only, with some absent. The sample gives approximately 140,000 clones, around 90% of which show up once; about 1.6% is in the top ten. Sequenced material: peripheral blood. These receptors all come from a woman aged 60 to 75 with acute or convalescent COVID-19.

The chain joins TRBV5-4 to TRBJ2-2; D is ambiguous. V was clipped by 4 bases and J by 5 bases, with 9 bases between them. Germline V gene sequence: CDR1 SGHNT, CDR2 YYREEE (reference sequence). This CDR3 is 13 amino acids long. CDR3 DNA: TGTGCCAGCAGCCCGCCTAGAACCGGGGAGCTGTTTTTT. It yields the protein CASSPPRTGELFF.

The genes are TRBV7-2 and TRBJ2-5; D remains ambiguous. V was cut by 3 bases and J by 5 bases, with 7 bases left in between. CDR3 length: 12 amino acids. Germline loops: CDR1 SGHTA, CDR2 FQGNSA. CDR3: CASSFSVETQYF. The CDR3 DNA is TGTGCCAGCAGCTTTTCGGTGGAGACCCAGTACTTC.

The chain is built from TRBV19 and TRBJ1-2; the D is unclear. Looked up from germline, CDR1 is LNHDA and CDR2 is SQIVND (reference sequence). The ends were cut back, 10 bases at V and 6 bases at J, with 12 bases in the middle. The CDR3 spans 11 residues. The CDR3 region is CATIENHGYTF. The CDR3 nucleotides are TGTGCCACCATTGAGAATCATGGCTACACCTTC.

The CDR3 spells CASSRTGSNQPQHF. CDR3 bases: TGCGCCAGCAGTCGAACAGGGAGCAATCAGCCCCAGCATTTT. The rearrangement joins TRBV10-1 to TRBJ1-5; weak D call: TRBD1 (6 bases). Trimming removed 5 bases from V and 1 base from J, with 9 bases in between. Germline V CDR1 and CDR2: WNHNN, SYGVQD (reference sequence). The CDR3 length is 14 residues.

This rearrangement joins TRBV19 to TRBJ2-7, with 8 nucleotides matching TRBD2. The germline V gene has CDR1 LNHDA and CDR2 SQIVND (reference sequence). The CDR3 contains 17 residues. V lost 3 bases and J lost 2; bases outside the gene matches: 12. Here the CDR3 reads CASSIGRVHSAAYEQYF. The CDR3 DNA reads as TGTGCCAGTAGTATCGGGAGGGTACACAGTGCCGCCTACGAGCAGTACTTC.

This sequence joins TRBV5-4 and TRBJ1-3; TRBD1 might be the D (6 bases). This CDR3 comprises 16 residues. V was cut by 4 bases and J by 0 bases, with 14 bases left in between. Germline CDR1 is SGHNT and CDR2 is YYREEE (reference sequence). CDR3 sequence (DNA): TGTGCCAGCAGCGTGGACAGTACAGACTCTGGAAACACCATATATTTT. Its protein product is CASSVDSTDSGNTIYF.

This sequence joins TRBV10-3 and TRBJ1-4, with D possibly matching TRBD1 (6 bases). In germline, CDR1 is ENHRY, CDR2 SYGVKD. The CDR3 length is 14 residues. V was shortened by 2 bases and J by 4 bases, with 8 bases between the two germline ends. This CDR3 is CAISEGQHNEKLFF. In DNA form, the CDR3 reads TGTGCCATCAGTGAGGGACAGCATAATGAAAAACTGTTTTTT.

The chain uses TRBV19 and TRBJ1-6; 11 bases align to TRBD1. Unmatched junction bases numbered 6, after V lost 6 bases and J lost 8 bases. Germline V CDR1 and CDR2: LNHDA, SQIVND (reference sequence). This CDR3 is 15 amino acids long. This CDR3 reads CASRGWTGGDSPLHF. CDR3 nucleotides: TGTGCCAGTAGGGGCTGGACAGGGGGCGATTCACCCCTCCACTTT.

The chain combines TRBV6-5 with TRBJ2-7, with TRBD1 matching over 8 bases. CDR1 is MNHEY, CDR2 SVGAGI, per germline. The CDR3 has 14 amino acids. V trimming: 2 bases; J trimming: 6 bases; junction bases outside the gene matches: 6. As DNA, the CDR3 is TGTGCCAGCAGTTACGGAGCAACAGGGGGCGAGCAGTACTTC. Its translation is CASSYGATGGEQYF.

The chain links TRBV5-4 to TRBJ1-6, with 8 bases identical to TRBD1. Germline CDR1 SGHNT, CDR2 YYREEE (reference sequence). The CDR3 is 14 amino acids. J was trimmed by 7 bases and V by 4 bases; bases with no gene match: 4. The CDR3 bases are TGTGCCAGCAGCATCCAGGGGGCAAATTCACCCCTCCACTTT. Protein product: CASSIQGANSPLHF. The full variable domain, in which reference TRBV5-4 and TRBJ1-6 provide the parts outside the CDR3, is ETGVTQSPTHLIKTRGQQVTLRCSSQSGHNTVSWYQQALGQGPQFIFQYYREEENGRGNFPPRFSGLQFPNYSSELNVNALELDDSALYLCASSIQGANSPLHFGNGTRLTVT.

The chain couples TRBV5-4 to TRBJ1-5, with TRBD1 matching 7 bases. Germline V CDR1 and CDR2: SGHNT, YYREEE (reference sequence). V was clipped by 4 bases and J by 3 bases; unmatched bases: 7. The CDR3 covers 15 residues. In nucleotides, the CDR3 is TGTGCCAGCAGCAACACAGGACAGGTCAATCAGCCCCAGCATTTT. It yields the protein CASSNTGQVNQPQHF.